The 32 T cell receptor beta chains below come from one sample, sequenced in a study of blood T cell repertoires in COVID-19 (dated by TCRdb to about 2020). Libraries were constructed by the immunoSEQ multiplex PCR assay. TCRdb mirrors the immuneACCESS table, restricted to in-frame sequences. Some clones are absent from its copies; in checked studies, under half trace to an unresolved V gene, and the reason for the others is unknown. The sample records fewer than 600,000 clones, roughly 90% of which are singletons. 1.8% of the sample rests with the top ten. The specimen sequenced was PBMCs or T cells enriched from blood (not recorded which). The receptor set was obtained from a woman in her thirties or forties who had recovered from COVID-19.

The chain carries TRBV11-3 and TRBJ2-5, with D tentatively TRBD2 (5 bases). Deletions cut 5 bases from V and 0 bases from J, with 10 bases between. Germline CDR1 and CDR2: SGHNT and YENEEA. This CDR3 is 14 amino acids long. CDR3 protein: CASSRDRYQETQYF. Written as DNA, the CDR3 is TGTGCCAGCAGCCGGGATAGATACCAAGAGACCCAGTACTTC.

Only one count was recorded for this clone. The gene calls are TRBV18 and TRBJ2-1, with TRBD2 identical over 9 bases. Germline assignment: CDR1 KGHSH and CDR2 LQKENI. The CDR3 has 17 residues. Losses at the gene ends were 3 bases for V and 7 bases for J; bases not matched to a gene: 13. CDR3 in DNA: TGTGCCAGCTCACCTACCTCGGGGGCGGGAGGGCGTAATGAGCAGTTCTTC. This sequence encodes CASSPTSGAGGRNEQFF.

The rearrangement links TRBV10-1 to TRBJ1-1; D is possibly TRBD1 (5 bases). Germline-derived CDR1 and CDR2 are WNHNN and SYGVQD (reference sequence). The CDR3 sequence is 17 residues long. V lost 4 bases and J lost 3, with 21 bases in between. CDR3 in DNA: TGCGCCAGCAGTGGAGTCGGGCGCGGGGCGCCGGACACTGAAGCTTTCTTT. It translates to CASSGVGRGAPDTEAFF.

This clone was seen only once. V gene TRBV5-1 combines with J gene TRBJ1-1; D not resolved. With 0 bases removed from V and 5 bases from J, the gap between germline ends came to 14 bases. The CDR3 totals 15 residues. Germline values: CDR1 SGHRS, CDR2 YFSETQ. The CDR3 reads CASSLGGIYGTEAFF. CDR3 DNA: TGCGCCAGCAGCTTGGGAGGGATCTACGGGACTGAAGCTTTCTTT.

The genes are TRBV5-5 and TRBJ2-5; the match to TRBD2 covers 9 bases. Looked up from germline, CDR1 is SGHKS and CDR2 is YYEKEE (reference sequence). This CDR3 has 14 amino acids. V lost 5 bases to trimming and J lost 2 bases; unmatched junction nucleotides: 4. CDR3 sequence (DNA): TGTGCCAGCAGTTCGGCGGGAGGGCAAGAGACCCAGTACTTC. Amino acid sequence: CASSSAGGQETQYF.

This clone was seen only once. The V gene is TRBV27, the J gene TRBJ1-1; D remains ambiguous. V was clipped by 5 bases and J by 6 bases, with 16 bases between them. Germline lookup yields CDR1 MNHEY and CDR2 SMNVEV (reference sequence). CDR3 length equals 14 residues. The CDR3: CASSRSERRAEAFF. Written as DNA, the CDR3 is TGTGCCAGCAGTCGATCGGAACGGAGGGCTGAAGCTTTCTTT.

The rearrangement links TRBV5-4 to TRBJ1-3; D remains unclear. The CDR3 is 13 amino acids. CDR1 and CDR2 from the germline V gene are SGHNT and YYREEE (reference sequence). Trimming cost V 0 bases and J 9 bases, with 10 bases left between them. The CDR3 spells CASSLEKRSTIYF. The CDR3 DNA reads TGTGCCAGCAGCTTGGAGAAGAGATCCACCATATATTTT.

The CDR3 region is CASSKISNTEAFF. The DNA for the CDR3 is TGTGCCAGCAGCAAAATCTCGAACACTGAAGCTTTCTTT. The V gene is TRBV9, the J gene TRBJ1-1; D gene uncertain. CDR1 and CDR2 (germline): SGDLS, YYNGEE. This CDR3 region has 13 residues. V was cut by 4 bases and J by 1 base, with 8 bases left in between.

This chain connects TRBV27 to TRBJ1-1; a weak D match, TRBD1 (6 bases). CDR3 length: 14 amino acids. Germline V gene data show CDR1 as MNHEY and CDR2 as SMNVEV (reference sequence). Trimming removed 0 bases from V and 5 bases from J, with 10 bases in between. The CDR3 sequence: CASSLSGGQTEAFF. CDR3 coding DNA: TGTGCCAGCAGTTTATCGGGGGGGCAAACTGAAGCTTTCTTT.

In regard to this clone: This specimen includes other DNA sequences encoding the same CDR3. CDR3 region: CAWSEQGIPYEQYF. CDR3 DNA sequence: TGTGCCTGGAGTGAACAGGGGATCCCCTACGAGCAGTACTTC. This sequence joins TRBV30 and TRBJ2-7; 7 bases agree with TRBD1. The trim removed 1 base at V and 2 bases at J, leaving 5 bases unmatched. Germline V gene lookup returns CDR1 GTSNPN and CDR2 SVGIG (reference sequence). The CDR3 consists of 14 residues.

J is TRBJ1-4 and V is TRBV5-1, with a possible D match to TRBD1 (5 bases). This CDR3 region has 15 residues. From germline, CDR1 is SGHRS and CDR2 YFSETQ. V lost 4 bases and J 0 bases, leaving 10 bases between the germline ends. In nucleotides, the CDR3 is TGCGCCAGCAGCCGGGGGTCAGCAACTAATGAAAAACTGTTTTTT. As protein: CASSRGSATNEKLFF.

This chain connects TRBV2 to TRBJ1-1, with D maybe TRBD1 (5 bases). Per germline, CDR1 SNHLY and CDR2 FYNNEI. CDR3 length equals 11 residues. V was pared by 7 bases and J by 6 bases, with 9 bases between. The CDR3 nucleotides are TGTGCCAGCATCGGGGGAGCTGAAGCTTTCTTT. Protein sequence: CASIGGAEAFF.

This clone appeared a single time. V gene TRBV24-1 combines with J gene TRBJ2-1; a weak D match, TRBD1 (6 bases). Germline V CDR1 and CDR2: KGHDR, SFDVKD. CDR3 length: 14 amino acids. With 5 bases removed from V and 4 bases from J, the gap between germline ends came to 11 bases. CDR3: CATSGDTKYNEQFF. CDR3 nucleotide sequence: TGTGCCACCAGTGGGGACACTAAATACAATGAGCAGTTCTTC.

The J gene is TRBJ2-3, the V gene TRBV19; 11 bases match TRBD2. V shed 4 bases and J 5 bases; nucleotides not matched to a gene: 5. The germline V gene has CDR1 LNHDA and CDR2 SQIVND (reference sequence). The CDR3 sequence is 15 residues long. The CDR3 region has the DNA TGTGCCAGTAGTAGCCGACTAGCGGGAAGAGATACGCAGTATTTT. Protein: CASSSRLAGRDTQYF.

The V and J genes are TRBV7-8 and TRBJ1-2; D gene unclear. Trimming pared 4 bases from V and 7 bases from J, leaving 13 bases between. The CDR3 sequence is 13 residues long. Germline V gene data show CDR1 as SGHVS and CDR2 as FQNEAQ. The CDR3 DNA is TGTGCCAGCAGCTCAGCCTTAGTTGGTGGCTACACCTTC. This codes for CASSSALVGGYTF.

The rearrangement links TRBV5-4 to TRBJ2-7, with 7 bases lining up with TRBD1. Germline CDR1 is SGHNT and CDR2 is YYREEE (reference sequence). The CDR3 totals 14 residues. Trimming at V came to 3 bases and at J to 1 base, leaving 4 bases not matched to a gene. The CDR3 sequence is CASSYGTASYEQYF. Written as DNA, the CDR3 is TGTGCCAGCAGCTACGGGACAGCTTCCTACGAGCAGTACTTC. Complete variable domain (other parts from reference TRBV5-4 and TRBJ2-7): ETGVTQSPTHLIKTRGQQVTLRCSSQSGHNTVSWYQQALGQGPQFIFQYYREEENGRGNFPPRFSGLQFPNYSSELNVNALELDDSALYLCASSYGTASYEQYFGPGTRLTVT.

The J gene is TRBJ1-2, the V gene TRBV7-2, with 9 bases lining up with TRBD1. The CDR3 covers 15 residues. Unmatched junction bases numbered 8, after V lost 3 bases and J lost 6 bases. The germline gives CDR1 SGHTA, CDR2 FQGNSA. The CDR3 DNA sequence: TGTGCCAGCAGCTTCGGGACAGGGATGTCTGATGGCTACACCTTC. Encoded protein: CASSFGTGMSDGYTF.

The DNA of the CDR3 is TGCAGCGTCGTGAGGGTGTTTAACACTGAAGCTTTCTTT. Protein sequence: CSVVRVFNTEAFF. The V and J genes are TRBV29-1 and TRBJ1-1; D is unresolved. The CDR3 runs to 13 residues. Deletions cut 6 bases from V and 2 bases from J, with 13 bases between. CDR1 is SQVTM, CDR2 ANQGSEA, per germline.

In the case of this clone: The same CDR3 can be traced to other DNA sequences in this sample. The CDR3 loop reads CASSVGSGSYNEQFF. CDR3 in DNA: TGTGCCAGCAGCGTAGGTAGCGGGTCCTACAATGAGCAGTTCTTC. The chain couples TRBV9 to TRBJ2-1; TRBD2 matches 7 bases. Germline CDR1 SGDLS, CDR2 YYNGEE. The J segment lost 1 base and the V segment lost 0 bases, leaving 1 base of the junction unmatched. This CDR3 has 15 amino acids.

This chain connects TRBV11-3 to TRBJ1-1; D not certain. The CDR3 runs 12 residues. Germline V gene sequence: CDR1 SGHNT, CDR2 YENEEA. The V gene lost 5 bases and the J gene lost 1 base, with 5 bases spanning the gap. This CDR3 is CASSTKNTEAFF. CDR3 nucleotides: TGTGCCAGCAGCACAAAGAACACTGAAGCTTTCTTT.

This chain joins TRBV19 and TRBJ2-5; a possible D gene is TRBD2 (6 bases). CDR3 size: 13 residues. V dropped 6 bases and J dropped 1 base, with 9 bases sitting between them. The germline CDR1 and CDR2 sequences are LNHDA and SQIVND (reference sequence). The CDR3: CASRAGSQETQYF. DNA of the CDR3: TGTGCCAGTAGGGCGGGGAGCCAAGAGACCCAGTACTTC.

The chain has TRBV11-2 and TRBJ1-2; a possible D gene is TRBD1 (5 bases). Germline V gene lookup returns CDR1 SGHAT and CDR2 FQNNGV. The CDR3 is 12 residues long. V was trimmed by 3 bases and J by 3 bases, leaving 5 bases between them. CDR3 DNA sequence: TGTGCCAGCAGCTTGGGGCACTATGGCTACACCTTC. It specifies CASSLGHYGYTF. Full variable domain (missing parts from reference TRBV11-2 and TRBJ1-2): EAGVAQSPRYKIIEKRQSVAFWCNPISGHATLYWYQQILGQGPKLLIQFQNNGVVDDSQLPKDRFSAERLKGVDSTLKIQPAKLEDSAVYLCASSLGHYGYTFGSGTRLTVV.

V is TRBV3-1 (or the pseudogene TRBV3-2) and J is TRBJ1-1; 7 nucleotides match TRBD1. Germline CDR1 is LGHDT and CDR2 is YNNKEL (reference sequence). The J segment lost 8 bases and the V segment lost 1 base, leaving 7 bases of the junction unmatched. The CDR3 totals 14 residues. CDR3 sequence reads: CASSQGVKGAEAFF. In nucleotides, the CDR3 is TGTGCCAGCAGCCAAGGGGTGAAGGGGGCCGAAGCTTTCTTT.

The V gene is TRBV24-1, the J gene TRBJ2-3, with D possibly matching TRBD2 (5 bases). V gave up 1 base and J gave up 5 bases, with 6 bases separating them. Germline V lookup: CDR1 KGHDR, CDR2 SFDVKD. The CDR3 loop spans 13 amino acids. Here the CDR3 DNA reads TGTGCCACCAGTGATTTCGAGGGAGATACGCAGTATTTT. Translating it yields CATSDFEGDTQYF.

Only one count was recorded for this clone. The chain uses TRBV19 and TRBJ2-1; maybe TRBD1 (7 bases). Between the trimmed V and J ends, which lost 11 bases and 2 bases, there was a span of 22 bases. CDR3 size: 16 residues. Germline V gene data show CDR1 as LNHDA and CDR2 as SQIVND (reference sequence). The CDR3 sequence: CAAKGGTEVTYNEQFF. CDR3 DNA sequence: TGTGCCGCTAAAGGGGGGACAGAAGTAACCTACAATGAGCAGTTCTTC.

The gene calls are TRBV27 and TRBJ2-4; perhaps TRBD1 as D (6 bases). The CDR3 length is 15 residues. Germline V lookup: CDR1 MNHEY, CDR2 SMNVEV (reference sequence). V gave up 11 bases and J gave up 7 bases, with 24 bases separating them. CDR3 coding DNA: TGTGCCGCAGGGCTCTCGGGACACCTCCGGAACATTCAGTACTTC. It encodes CAAGLSGHLRNIQYF.

The rearrangement joins TRBV7-6 to TRBJ2-1; TRBD1 matches 9 bases. The CDR3 is made up of 16 amino acids. Germline V CDR1 and CDR2: SGHVS, FNYEAQ. Losses at the gene ends were 2 bases for V and 3 bases for J; bases not matched to a gene: 5. The CDR3 DNA sequence: TGTGCCAGCAGCTTAAACTCGGGACAGGGCTACAATGAGCAGTTCTTC. Protein: CASSLNSGQGYNEQFF.

The gene calls are TRBV19 and TRBJ1-3; D is unclear. Germline V gene lookup returns CDR1 LNHDA and CDR2 SQIVND (reference sequence). This CDR3 contains 15 residues. Trimming pared 6 bases from V and 0 bases from J, leaving 12 bases between. The CDR3 loop reads CASSRLGPSGNTIYF. The DNA of the CDR3 is TGTGCCAGTAGCAGATTGGGCCCCTCTGGAAACACCATATATTTT.

This chain uses TRBV6-5 with TRBJ2-1; D possibly corresponds to TRBD1 (6 bases). This CDR3 has 16 amino acids. CDR1 is MNHEY, CDR2 SVGAGI, per germline. Trimming took 2 bases from V and 4 from J, leaving 15 bases between them. CDR3 loop: CASSYGSGTIYNEQFF. As DNA, the CDR3 is TGTGCCAGCAGTTACGGGAGTGGGACAATTTACAATGAGCAGTTCTTC.

In regard to this clone: Additional DNA sequences in this sample encode the identical CDR3. The genes are TRBV29-1 and TRBJ1-1; weak D call: TRBD1 (5 bases). Trimming took off 2 bases at V and 5 bases at J, with 9 bases between the two ends. The CDR3 length is 12 residues. CDR1 and CDR2 from the germline V gene are SQVTM and ANQGSEA. The CDR3 loop is CSVESGGTEAFF. Here the CDR3 DNA reads TGCAGCGTTGAAAGTGGGGGGACTGAAGCTTTCTTT. Filled out from reference TRBV29-1 and TRBJ1-1, the complete variable domain reads SAVISQKPSRDICQRGTSLTIQCQVDSQVTMMFWYRQQPGQSLTLIATANQGSEATYESGFVIDKFPISRPNLTFSTLTVSNMSPEDSSIYLCSVESGGTEAFFGQGTRLTVV.

The genes are TRBV7-8 and TRBJ2-2, with D perhaps matching TRBD2 (7 bases). CDR1 and CDR2 (germline): SGHVS, FQNEAQ. Trimming took 3 bases from V and 7 from J, leaving 12 bases between them. There are 14 residues in the CDR3. CDR3 sequence reads: CASSLGGRSGELFF. As DNA, the CDR3 is TGTGCCAGCAGCTTGGGGGGGCGGAGCGGGGAGCTGTTTTTT.

The genes are TRBV6-5 and TRBJ2-1; 8 nucleotides align to TRBD1. V lost 0 bases, J lost 6 bases, and 7 bases stayed unmatched. Germline-derived CDR1 and CDR2 are MNHEY and SVGAGI. The CDR3 has 16 residues. CDR3 sequence reads: CASSYSTGQVFNEQFF. The CDR3 region has the DNA TGTGCCAGCAGTTACTCGACGGGACAGGTATTCAATGAGCAGTTCTTC.